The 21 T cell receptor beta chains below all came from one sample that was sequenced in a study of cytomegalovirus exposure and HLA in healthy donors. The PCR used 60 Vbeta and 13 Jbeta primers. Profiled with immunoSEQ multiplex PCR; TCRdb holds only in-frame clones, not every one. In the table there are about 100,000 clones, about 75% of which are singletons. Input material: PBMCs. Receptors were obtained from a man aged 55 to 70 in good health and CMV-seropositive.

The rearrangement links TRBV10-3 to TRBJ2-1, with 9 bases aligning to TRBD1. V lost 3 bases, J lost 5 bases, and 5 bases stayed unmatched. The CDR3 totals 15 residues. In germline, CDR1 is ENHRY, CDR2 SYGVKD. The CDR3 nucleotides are TGTGCCATCAGTGATCCGGGACAGGGCGACAATGAGCAGTTCTTC. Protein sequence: CAISDPGQGDNEQFF.

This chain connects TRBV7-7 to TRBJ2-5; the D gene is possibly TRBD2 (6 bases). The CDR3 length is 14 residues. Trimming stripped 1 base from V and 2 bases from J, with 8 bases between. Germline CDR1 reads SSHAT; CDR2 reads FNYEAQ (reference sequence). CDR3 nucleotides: TGTGCCAGCAGCTTAGTAGCGGAACAAGAGACCCAGTACTTC. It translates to CASSLVAEQETQYF.

CDR3 coding DNA: TGCGCCAGCAGCATGCCTAGCGGGGGAGGATACAATGAGCAGTTCTTC. Its translation: CASSMPSGGGYNEQFF. The chain uses TRBV5-1 and TRBJ2-1; 10 positions agree with TRBD2. From germline, CDR1 is SGHRS and CDR2 YFSETQ. The J segment lost 4 bases and the V segment lost 4 bases, leaving 8 bases of the junction unmatched. This CDR3 is 16 amino acids long.

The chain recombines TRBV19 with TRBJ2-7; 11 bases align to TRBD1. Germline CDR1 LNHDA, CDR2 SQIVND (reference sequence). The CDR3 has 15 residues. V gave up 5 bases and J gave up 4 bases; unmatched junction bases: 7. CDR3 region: CASSPRTGGGYEQYF. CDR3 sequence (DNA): TGTGCCAGTAGTCCAAGGACAGGGGGCGGGTACGAGCAGTACTTC.

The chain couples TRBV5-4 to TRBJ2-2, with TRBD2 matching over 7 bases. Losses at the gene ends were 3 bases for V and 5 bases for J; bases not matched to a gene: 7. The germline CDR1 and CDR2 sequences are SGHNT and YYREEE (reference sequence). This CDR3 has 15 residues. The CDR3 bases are TGTGCCAGCAGCTCCCGTGGGGGAGGGACCGGGGAGCTGTTTTTT. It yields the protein CASSSRGGGTGELFF.

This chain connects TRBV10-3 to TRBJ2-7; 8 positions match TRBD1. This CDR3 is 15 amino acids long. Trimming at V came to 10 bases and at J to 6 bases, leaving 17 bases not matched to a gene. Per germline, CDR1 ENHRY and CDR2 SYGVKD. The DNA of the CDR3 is TGTGCCACGTACCAAACCGGGACAGGCCTGAGCGAGCAGTACTTC. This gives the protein CATYQTGTGLSEQYF.

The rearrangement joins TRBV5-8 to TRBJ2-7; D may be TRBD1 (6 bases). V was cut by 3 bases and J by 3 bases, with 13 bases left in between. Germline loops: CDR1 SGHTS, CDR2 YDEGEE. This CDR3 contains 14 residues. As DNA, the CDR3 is TGTGCCAGCAGCTCAGATGGACAGCGCTACGAGCAGTACTTC. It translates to CASSSDGQRYEQYF.

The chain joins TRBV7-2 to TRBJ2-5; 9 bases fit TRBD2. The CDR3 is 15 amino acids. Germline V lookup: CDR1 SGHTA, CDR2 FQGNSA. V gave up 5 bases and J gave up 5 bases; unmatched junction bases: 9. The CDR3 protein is CASSQGLAGWETQYF. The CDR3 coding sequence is TGTGCCAGCAGCCAAGGGCTAGCGGGGTGGGAGACCCAGTACTTC.

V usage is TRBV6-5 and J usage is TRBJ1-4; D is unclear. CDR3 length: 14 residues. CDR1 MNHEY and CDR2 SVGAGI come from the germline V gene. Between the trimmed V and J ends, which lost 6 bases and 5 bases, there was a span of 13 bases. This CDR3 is CASRQQWVNEKLFF. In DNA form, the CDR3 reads TGTGCCAGCAGGCAACAGTGGGTAAATGAAAAACTGTTTTTT.

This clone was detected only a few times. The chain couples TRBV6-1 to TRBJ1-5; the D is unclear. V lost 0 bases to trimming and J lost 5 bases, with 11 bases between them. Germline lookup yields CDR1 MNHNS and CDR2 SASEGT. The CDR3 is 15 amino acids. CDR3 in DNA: TGTGCCAGCAGTGAAGCCTTTAGCGGGGATCAGCCCCAGCATTTT. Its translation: CASSEAFSGDQPQHF.

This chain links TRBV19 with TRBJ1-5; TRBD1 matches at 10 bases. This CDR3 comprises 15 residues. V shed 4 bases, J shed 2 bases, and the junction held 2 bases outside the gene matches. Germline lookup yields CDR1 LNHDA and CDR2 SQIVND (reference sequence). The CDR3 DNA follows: TGTGCCAGTAGTACGGACAGGGGGGGCAATCAGCCCCAGCATTTT. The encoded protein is CASSTDRGGNQPQHF.

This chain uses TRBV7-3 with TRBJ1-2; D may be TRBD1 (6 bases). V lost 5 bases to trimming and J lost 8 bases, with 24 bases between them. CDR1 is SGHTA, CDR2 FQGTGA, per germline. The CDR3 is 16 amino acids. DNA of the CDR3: TGTGCCAGCAGCCCCGAACCGGGACACACAAGGAAGGGCTACACCTTC. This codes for CASSPEPGHTRKGYTF.

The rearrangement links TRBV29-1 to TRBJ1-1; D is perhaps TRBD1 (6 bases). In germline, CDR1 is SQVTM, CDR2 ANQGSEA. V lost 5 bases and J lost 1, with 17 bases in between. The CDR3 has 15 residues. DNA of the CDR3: TGCAGCGTTCGACAGGACCGGTTCAGGAACACTGAAGCTTTCTTT. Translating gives CSVRQDRFRNTEAFF.

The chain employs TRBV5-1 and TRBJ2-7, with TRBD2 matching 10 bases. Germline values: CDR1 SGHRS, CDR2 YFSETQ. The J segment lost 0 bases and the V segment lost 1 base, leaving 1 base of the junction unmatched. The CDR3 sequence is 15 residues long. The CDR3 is CASSLTSGVSYEQYF. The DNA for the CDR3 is TGCGCCAGCAGCTTGACTAGCGGGGTCTCCTACGAGCAGTACTTC.

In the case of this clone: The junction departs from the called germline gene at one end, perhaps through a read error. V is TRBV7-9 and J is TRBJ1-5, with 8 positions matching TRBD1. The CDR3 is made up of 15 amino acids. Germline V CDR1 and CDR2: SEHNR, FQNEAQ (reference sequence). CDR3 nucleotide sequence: TGTTCCAGCAGCCCCGAAGGACAGGGAGGGGGGCCCCAGCATTTT. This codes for CSSSPEGQGGGPQHF.

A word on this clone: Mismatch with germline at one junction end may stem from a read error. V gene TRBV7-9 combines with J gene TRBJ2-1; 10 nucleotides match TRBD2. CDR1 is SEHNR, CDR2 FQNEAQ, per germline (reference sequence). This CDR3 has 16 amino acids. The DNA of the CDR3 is TGTTCCAGCAGCTTAGTAAGCGGGGGGGCCCCCCATGAGCAGTTCTTC. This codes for CSSSLVSGGAPHEQFF.

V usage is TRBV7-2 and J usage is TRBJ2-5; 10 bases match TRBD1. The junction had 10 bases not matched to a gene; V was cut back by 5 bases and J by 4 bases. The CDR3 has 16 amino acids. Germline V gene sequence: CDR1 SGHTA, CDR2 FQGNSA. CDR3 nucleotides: TGTGCCAGCAGCCCGGGACAGGGGACCCAGGGAGAGACCCAGTACTTC. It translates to CASSPGQGTQGETQYF.

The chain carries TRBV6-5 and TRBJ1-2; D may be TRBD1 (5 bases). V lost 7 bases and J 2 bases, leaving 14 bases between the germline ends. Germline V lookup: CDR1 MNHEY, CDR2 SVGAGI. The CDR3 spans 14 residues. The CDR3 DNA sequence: TGTGCCAGCACCACCGTGGGACTGAACTATGGCTACACCTTC. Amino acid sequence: CASTTVGLNYGYTF.

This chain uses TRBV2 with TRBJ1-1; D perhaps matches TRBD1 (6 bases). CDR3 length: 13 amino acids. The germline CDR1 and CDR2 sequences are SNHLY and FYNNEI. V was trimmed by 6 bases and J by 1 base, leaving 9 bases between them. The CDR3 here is CASSPQGNTEAFF. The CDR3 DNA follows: TGTGCCAGCAGCCCACAGGGGAACACTGAAGCTTTCTTT.

This chain's CDR3 is CASSQEDTYNEQFF. The DNA of the CDR3 is TGTGCCAGCAGCCAAGAAGACACCTACAATGAGCAGTTCTTC. V and J are TRBV4-2 and TRBJ2-1; D unclear. The V end lost 0 bases, the J end lost 2 bases, and 5 bases lay between the germline ends. In germline, CDR1 is LGHNA, CDR2 YNFKEQ. The length of the CDR3 is 14 residues.

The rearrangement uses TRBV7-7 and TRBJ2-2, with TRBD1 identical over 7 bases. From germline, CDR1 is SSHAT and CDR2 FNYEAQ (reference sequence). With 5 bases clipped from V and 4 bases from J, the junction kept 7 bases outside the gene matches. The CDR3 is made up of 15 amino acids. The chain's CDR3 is CASSPLQGSTGELFF. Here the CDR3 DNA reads TGTGCCAGCAGCCCTTTACAGGGGTCCACCGGGGAGCTGTTTTTT.